This T cell receptor beta chain comes out of a study of T cells after yellow fever vaccination. Looking at the study overall: Preparing low-cell-number fractions relied on SMART-Seq v4 Ultra Low Input.

This clonotype has more than one count but fewer than ten. Its specificity is not known. Each CDR3 protein is one row after TCRdb ran MiXCR on the 5' RACE reads. The profile covers 300,000 to 400,000 distinct CDR3 sequences, with roughly 8.7% appearing a single time and about a sixth taken by the ten largest. Trimming removed 5 bases from V and 6 bases from J; junction bases left unmatched: 2. The germline V gene encodes CDR1 SGHVS and CDR2 FNYEAQ. The CDR3 covers 13 residues. Study-wide results and caveats: CD4 and CD8 compartments shared a small share of clonotypes, likely from convergent recombination.

Material: PBMCs, obtained on the day of the first yellow fever vaccination. This receptor was obtained from a man aged 18 to 29 who received the YFV17D yellow fever vaccine. V usage is TRBV7-6 and J usage is TRBJ2-2, with 8 nucleotides matching TRBD1. In nucleotides, the CDR3 is TGTGCCAGCAGCCAGACAGGGGCCGGGGAGCTGTTTTTT. Its translation is CASSQTGAGELFF.